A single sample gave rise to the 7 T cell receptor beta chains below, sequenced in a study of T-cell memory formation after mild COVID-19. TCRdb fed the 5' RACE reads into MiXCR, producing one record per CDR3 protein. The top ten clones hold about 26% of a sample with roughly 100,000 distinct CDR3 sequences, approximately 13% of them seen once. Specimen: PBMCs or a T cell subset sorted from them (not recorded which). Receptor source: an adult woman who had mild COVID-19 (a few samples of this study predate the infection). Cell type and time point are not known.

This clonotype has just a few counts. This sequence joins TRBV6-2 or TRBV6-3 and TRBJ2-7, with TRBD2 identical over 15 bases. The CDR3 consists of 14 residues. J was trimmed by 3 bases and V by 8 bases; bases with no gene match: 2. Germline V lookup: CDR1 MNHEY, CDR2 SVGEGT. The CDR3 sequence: CASRTSGRGYEQYF. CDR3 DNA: TGTGCCAGCCGGACTAGCGGGAGGGGCTACGAGCAGTACTTC.

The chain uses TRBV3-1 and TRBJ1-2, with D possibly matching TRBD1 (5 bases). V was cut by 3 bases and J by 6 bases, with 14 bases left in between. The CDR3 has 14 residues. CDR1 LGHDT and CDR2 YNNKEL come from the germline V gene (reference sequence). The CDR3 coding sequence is TGTGCCAGCAGCCAGGAAGTCGGGGGAAATGGCTACACCTTC. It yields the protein CASSQEVGGNGYTF. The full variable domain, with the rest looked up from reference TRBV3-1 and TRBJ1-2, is DTAVSQTPKYLVTQMGNDKSIKCEQNLGHDTMYWYKQDSKKFLKIMFSYNNKELIINETVPNRFSPKSPDKAHLNLHINSLELGDSAVYFCASSQEVGGNGYTFGSGTRLTVV.

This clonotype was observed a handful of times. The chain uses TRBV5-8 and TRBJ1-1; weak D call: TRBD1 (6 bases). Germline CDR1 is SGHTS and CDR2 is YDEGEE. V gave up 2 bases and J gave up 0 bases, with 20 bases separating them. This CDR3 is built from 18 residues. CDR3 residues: CASSFSLPETGLNTEAFF. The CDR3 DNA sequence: TGTGCCAGCAGCTTTTCCCTCCCTGAGACAGGCCTGAACACTGAAGCTTTCTTT.

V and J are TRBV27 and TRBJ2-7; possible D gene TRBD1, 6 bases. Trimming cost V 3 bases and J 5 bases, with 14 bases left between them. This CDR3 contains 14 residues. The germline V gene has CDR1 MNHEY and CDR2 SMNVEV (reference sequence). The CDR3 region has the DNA TGTGCCAGCAGTTTCCAGGGGATCGACGACGAGCAGTACTTC. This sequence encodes CASSFQGIDDEQYF.

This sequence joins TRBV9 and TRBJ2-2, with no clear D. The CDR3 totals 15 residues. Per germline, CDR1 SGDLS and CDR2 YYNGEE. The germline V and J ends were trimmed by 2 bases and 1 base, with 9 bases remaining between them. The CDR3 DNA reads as TGTGCCAGCAGCGTGGCAGGCGGGAACACCGGGGAGCTGTTTTTT. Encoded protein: CASSVAGGNTGELFF.

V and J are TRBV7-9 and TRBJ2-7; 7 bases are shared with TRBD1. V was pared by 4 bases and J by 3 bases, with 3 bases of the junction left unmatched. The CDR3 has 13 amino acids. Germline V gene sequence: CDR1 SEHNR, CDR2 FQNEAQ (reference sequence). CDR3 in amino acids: CASSSRTGYEQYF. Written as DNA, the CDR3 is TGTGCCAGCAGCTCCCGGACAGGCTACGAGCAGTACTTC.

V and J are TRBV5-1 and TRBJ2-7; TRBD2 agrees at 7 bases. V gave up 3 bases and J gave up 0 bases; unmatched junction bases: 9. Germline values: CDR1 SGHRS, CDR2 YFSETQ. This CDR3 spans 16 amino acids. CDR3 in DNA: TGCGCCAGCAGCTGGGAGGGACCGACTCTCTCCTACGAGCAGTACTTC. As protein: CASSWEGPTLSYEQYF.